A single sample gave rise to the 21 T cell receptor beta chains below, sequenced in a study of regulatory T cells in long-lasting Graves disease. Time point meaning: newly diagnosed GD, antithyroid drugs for less than 3 months. Construction of the TCR library relied on RNA isolated from PBMCs. Investigators prepared the TCR beta libraries by applying iRepertoire HTBI primers and Arm-PCR of CDR3 regions. Each CDR3 protein gets one entry after TCRdb re-called the multiplex PCR reads with MiXCR. The table lists about 500,000 distinct CDR3 sequences, 9.5% to 15% of them singletons. The data also belong to a second study, concerning T cells in Graves' hyperthyroidism and ophthalmopathy.

This specimen consisted of peripheral blood mononuclear cells (PBMCs), obtained at new diagnosis, from a patient treated with antithyroid drugs. These receptors all stem from a woman aged 25 to 39 with Graves disease.

This clonotype showed up many times. The chain uses TRBV11-2 and TRBJ1-1; no firm D call. Germline V gene lookup returns CDR1 SGHAT and CDR2 FQNNGV. The length of the CDR3 is 13 residues. Trimming shortened V by 1 base and J by 4 bases, and 7 bases separated the two germline ends. CDR3 region: CASSLARGTEAFF. The CDR3 nucleotides are TGTGCCAGCAGCTTAGCCCGGGGCACTGAAGCTTTCTTT.

As regards this clonotype: Germline is not matched at one junction end, which may reflect a read error. This chain joins TRBV7-2 and TRBJ2-2, with D perhaps TRBD1 or TRBD2 (5 bases each). This CDR3 contains 15 residues. Looked up from germline, CDR1 is SGHTA and CDR2 is FQGNSA. DNA for the CDR3: TGTGCCAGCAGCCCAGGGTACAGTAGCACCGGGGAGCCGTTTTTT. Translated: CASSPGYSSTGEPFF. Variable domain in full (rest from reference TRBV7-2 and TRBJ2-2): GAGVSQSPSNKVTEKGKDVELRCDPISGHTALYWYRQSLGQGLEFLIYFQGNSAPDKSGLPSDRFSAERTGGSVSTLTIQRTQQEDSAVYLCASSPGYSSTGEPFFGEGSRLTVL.

V gene TRBV20-1 combines with J gene TRBJ1-6, with D unresolved. The germline V and J ends were trimmed by 3 bases and 4 bases, with 13 bases remaining between them. Germline lookup yields CDR1 DFQATT and CDR2 SNEGSKA (reference sequence). The CDR3 has 15 residues. The CDR3 DNA reads TGCAGTGCTAGTGGGCCTCGCGCGTATAATTCACCCCTCCACTTT. Protein: CSASGPRAYNSPLHF.

This clonotype was seen ten or more times. V is TRBV28 and J is TRBJ2-2, with D perhaps matching TRBD2 (6 bases). Per germline, CDR1 MDHEN and CDR2 SYDVKM. Trimming pared 3 bases from V and 2 bases from J, leaving 16 bases between. The CDR3 totals 17 residues. The CDR3, as DNA: TGTGCCAGCAGTTTCCCCGCCTTGGGGGGTAACACCGGGGAGCTGTTTTTT. Translated, it gives CASSFPALGGNTGELFF.

This clonotype was recorded many times. The chain recombines TRBV18 with TRBJ2-1; 7 bases are shared with TRBD1. The V gene's germline CDR1 is KGHSH and CDR2 LQKENI. The CDR3 covers 16 residues. V lost 3 bases to trimming and J lost 4 bases; unmatched junction nucleotides: 9. The DNA for the CDR3 is TGTGCCAGCTCACCCTCAGACAGGGACGTATACAATGAGCAGTTCTTC. This encodes CASSPSDRDVYNEQFF.

In its sample, this clonotype was seen many times. The genes are TRBV12-3 or TRBV12-4 and TRBJ1-1, with D unresolved. Trimming took 3 bases from V and 8 from J, leaving 16 bases between them. This CDR3 has 14 residues. DNA of the CDR3: TGTGCCAGCAGTTTGGGCCTAGGCCCCCGAGAAGCTTTCTTT. This encodes CASSLGLGPREAFF.

This clonotype was counted a few times. A much more abundant neighbour one base away suggests this may be a read error. J is TRBJ1-1 and V is TRBV29-1, with D uncertain. Germline V gene data show CDR1 as SQVTM and CDR2 as ANQGSEA. The CDR3 consists of 12 residues. Between the trimmed V and J ends, which lost 3 bases and 0 bases, there was a span of 5 bases. CDR3 bases: TGCAGCGTTGATGCTGTGAACACTGAAGCTTTCTTT. Its protein product is CSVDAVNTEAFF. Complete variable domain (other parts from reference TRBV29-1 and TRBJ1-1): SAVISQKPSRDICQRGTSLTIQCQVDSQVTMMFWYRQQPGQSLTLIATANQGSEATYESGFVIDKFPISRPNLTFSTLTVSNMSPEDSSIYLCSVDAVNTEAFFGQGTRLTVV.

This clonotype showed up many times. The chain has TRBV6-5 and TRBJ1-2, with 7 bases that match TRBD1. From germline, CDR1 is MNHEY and CDR2 SVGAGI. The CDR3 loop spans 15 amino acids. Trimming took 2 bases from V and 2 from J; bases not matched to a gene: 5. DNA for the CDR3: TGTGCCAGCAGTTACGATGAGGGGGCAAACTATGGCTACACCTTC. This sequence encodes CASSYDEGANYGYTF.

There are many counts of this clonotype. The chain employs TRBV13 and TRBJ2-1, with D perhaps TRBD2 (5 bases). This CDR3 comprises 14 residues. CDR1 is PRHDT, CDR2 FYEKMQ, per germline (reference sequence). Trimming stripped 2 bases from V and 6 bases from J, with 11 bases between. Here the CDR3 reads CASSLKRLSNEQFF. CDR3 bases: TGTGCCAGCAGCTTAAAGCGGCTCTCCAATGAGCAGTTCTTC.

This clonotype was recorded at least ten times. The V and J genes are TRBV7-2 and TRBJ2-7; D not certain. Trimming cost V 3 bases and J 2 bases, with 14 bases left between them. This CDR3 has 15 amino acids. Per the germline V gene, CDR1 is SGHTA and CDR2 is FQGNSA. The CDR3 here is CASSFWAGGPYEQYF. Here the CDR3 DNA reads TGTGCCAGCAGCTTTTGGGCTGGCGGTCCCTACGAGCAGTACTTC.

Comments on this clonotype: This clone may be a read error of a much larger clone one base away. This chain links TRBV18 with TRBJ2-7; 7 nucleotides line up with TRBD2. This CDR3 has 14 amino acids. Trimming cost V 6 bases and J 2 bases; bases outside gene matches: 7. Germline V CDR1 and CDR2: KGHSH, LQKENI. CDR3 DNA sequence: TGTGCCAGCTCGGGATACAGCGGGACCTACGAGCAGTACTTC. Translating it yields CASSGYSGTYEQYF. Full variable domain (missing parts from reference TRBV18 and TRBJ2-7): NAGVMQNPRHLVRRRGQEARLRCSPMKGHSHVYWYRQLPEEGLKFMVYLQKENIIDESGMPKERFSAEFPKEGPSILRIQQVVRGDSAAYFCASSGYSGTYEQYFGPGTRLTVT.

This clonotype was counted many times. The chain links TRBV5-1 to TRBJ2-1; 7 bases line up with TRBD1. The V and J ends lost 2 bases and 6 bases, in that order; junction bases with no gene match: 11. There are 16 residues in the CDR3. Germline V gene data show CDR1 as SGHRS and CDR2 as YFSETQ. The CDR3 protein is CASSLYGTVISNEQFF. The CDR3 bases are TGCGCCAGCAGCTTATACGGGACAGTTATTTCCAATGAGCAGTTCTTC.

The chain links TRBV5-1 to TRBJ2-2, with 8 bases fitting TRBD1. This CDR3 is 13 amino acids long. V was clipped by 6 bases and J by 3 bases; unmatched bases: 1. The V gene's germline CDR1 is SGHRS and CDR2 YFSETQ. CDR3 residues: CASKDRDTGELFF. CDR3 in DNA: TGCGCCAGCAAGGACAGGGACACCGGGGAGCTGTTTTTT.

Concerning this clonotype: A much larger clone differs by one base, so this may be a read error. The chain has TRBV3-1 and TRBJ2-2, with a tentative D call TRBD2 (6 bases). The CDR3 has 20 residues. Germline lookup yields CDR1 LGHDT and CDR2 YNNKEL (reference sequence). The V end was cut by 8 bases, the J end by 0 bases, with 28 bases between. CDR3: CASGLPWGRGKVANTGELFF. Written as DNA, the CDR3 is TGTGCCAGCGGCCTCCCATGGGGTCGCGGGAAGGTTGCGAACACCGGGGAGCTGTTTTTT.

The sample holds many counts of this clonotype. This chain joins TRBV28 and TRBJ2-7, with 13 nucleotides matching TRBD2. This CDR3 spans 18 amino acids. The germline V gene encodes CDR1 MDHEN and CDR2 SYDVKM. V gave up 3 bases and J gave up 3 bases; unmatched junction bases: 11. The CDR3 sequence is CASSFVWTSGSDSYEQYF. CDR3 DNA sequence: TGTGCCAGCAGTTTTGTATGGACTAGCGGGAGTGACAGCTACGAGCAGTACTTC.

At least ten counts were recorded for this clonotype. V and J are TRBV2 and TRBJ2-6; no clear D. The V end lost 3 bases, the J end lost 0 bases, and 12 bases lay between the germline ends. Germline V gene data show CDR1 as SNHLY and CDR2 as FYNNEI. The CDR3 sequence is 17 residues long. CDR3 in amino acids: CASSDIITSSGANVLTF. For the CDR3, the DNA is TGTGCCAGCAGTGACATAATCACATCCTCTGGGGCCAACGTCCTGACTTTC.

The chain employs TRBV20-1 and TRBJ2-1; no firm D call. The germline V and J ends were trimmed by 0 bases and 12 bases, with 21 bases remaining between them. In germline, CDR1 is DFQATT, CDR2 SNEGSKA (reference sequence). This CDR3 has 15 amino acids. CDR3 nucleotides: TGCAGTGCTAGAGAATACCGGGCCCAACGTCTCGGGCAGTTCTTC. It codes for CSAREYRAQRLGQFF.

The table lists this clonotype with a few counts. As DNA, the CDR3 is TGTGCCAGTAGGAACTCCGGGAACCCTAACTACGAGCAGTACTTC. It translates to CASRNSGNPNYEQYF. This chain connects TRBV19 to TRBJ2-7; a possible D gene is TRBD2 (5 bases). Per the germline V gene, CDR1 is LNHDA and CDR2 is SQIVND (reference sequence). V gave up 6 bases and J gave up 3 bases, with 18 bases separating them. The CDR3 is 15 amino acids.

This clonotype was detected many times. This chain uses TRBV6-2 or TRBV6-3 with TRBJ2-3, with D uncertain. Trimming took off 0 bases at V and 2 bases at J, with 12 bases between the two ends. CDR3 length: 16 residues. Germline-derived CDR1 and CDR2 are MNHEY and SVGEGT. CDR3 protein: CASSYSIEDPTDTQYF. In DNA form, the CDR3 reads TGTGCCAGCAGTTACTCGATCGAAGATCCCACAGATACGCAGTATTTT.

As for this clonotype: At one end, the junction sequence differs from germline, possibly due to a read error. V and J are TRBV19 and TRBJ2-1; D is perhaps TRBD1 (5 bases). CDR3 length: 13 amino acids. Germline V gives CDR1 LNHDA, CDR2 SQIVND (reference sequence). In DNA form, the CDR3 reads TGTGCCCGTAGTATTCGGACATACAATGAGCAGTTCTTC. It yields the protein CARSIRTYNEQFF.

This clonotype was counted at least ten times. The chain recombines TRBV28 with TRBJ1-2, with a weak D call TRBD1 (5 bases). CDR1 MDHEN and CDR2 SYDVKM come from the germline V gene. Trimming removed 3 bases at V and 9 bases at J, with 17 bases between. There are 14 residues in the CDR3. Written as DNA, the CDR3 is TGTGCCAGCAGTTTCAGACCGGGACGGTTAAGCTACACCTTC. It specifies CASSFRPGRLSYTF.